This T cell receptor beta chain originates from a study of regulatory T cells in long-lasting Graves disease. In the study overall: The criterion for persistent Graves' disease was over 5 years of antithyroid drugs with positive TSH receptor antibodies.

The CDR3 runs 12 residues. Germline CDR1 SQVTM, CDR2 ANQGSEA. Arm-PCR of CDR3 regions and iRepertoire HTBI primers were used to build TCR beta libraries. One entry per CDR3 protein results from TCRdb running MiXCR on the multiplex PCR reads. In the table there are approximately 290,000 distinct CDR3 sequences, around a fifth of which are singletons. Time point here: persistent/refractory GD, antithyroid drugs over 5 years with positive TRAb. RNA extracted from PBMCs served as the sequencing template. Patient provenance is recorded as an endocrinology department in Xi'an, China. This material consisted of peripheral blood mononuclear cells (PBMCs), taken when the disease was refractory, from a patient treated with antithyroid drugs. The genes are TRBV29-1 and TRBJ2-5; a weak D match, TRBD2 (7 bases). This TCR came from a female donor with Graves disease. CDR3 residues: CSFRGGGETQYF. Here the CDR3 DNA reads TGCAGTTTCCGCGGGGGCGGCGAGACCCAGTACTTC.